This T cell receptor (beta chain) was recovered during a study of T cells in tuberculosis. Study background: CD1B tetramers identified T cells specific for mycobacterial lipid GMM. Blood was taken before or within 7 days of anti-tuberculosis therapy.

Time point denoted: new active TB diagnosis, blood taken before or within 7 days of starting treatment. Included patients were adults of at least 18, HIV-seronegative, South African. Unsorted cryopreserved PBMC were sequenced, averaging roughly 100,000 T cells per clinical donor. CDR1 and CDR2 (germline): GTSNPN, SVGIG (reference sequence). V was shortened by 5 bases and J by 0 bases, with 11 bases between the two germline ends. The CDR3 consists of 13 residues. Repertoires were generated with immunoSEQ multiplex PCR, while TCRdb's copy carries only in-frame clones and drops some. The data show 30,000 or so clones, about 92% seen once.

Sample: PBMCs, taken at tuberculosis diagnosis. The gene calls are TRBV30 and TRBJ2-7, with D perhaps TRBD2 (5 bases). This clonotype was sampled from an adult with tuberculosis. Some clones in this sample may be carry-over from other donors' samples. CDR3 DNA sequence: TGTGCCTGGCGACTAACCGCCTCCTACGAGCAGTACTTC. Its translation is CAWRLTASYEQYF. Together with reference TRBV30 and TRBJ2-7, the CDR3 gives the full variable domain: SQTIHQWPATLVQPVGSPLSLECTVEGTSNPNLYWYRQAAGRGLQLLFYSVGIGQISSEVPQNLSASRPQDRQFILSSKKLLLSDSGFYLCAWRLTASYEQYFGPGTRLTVT.